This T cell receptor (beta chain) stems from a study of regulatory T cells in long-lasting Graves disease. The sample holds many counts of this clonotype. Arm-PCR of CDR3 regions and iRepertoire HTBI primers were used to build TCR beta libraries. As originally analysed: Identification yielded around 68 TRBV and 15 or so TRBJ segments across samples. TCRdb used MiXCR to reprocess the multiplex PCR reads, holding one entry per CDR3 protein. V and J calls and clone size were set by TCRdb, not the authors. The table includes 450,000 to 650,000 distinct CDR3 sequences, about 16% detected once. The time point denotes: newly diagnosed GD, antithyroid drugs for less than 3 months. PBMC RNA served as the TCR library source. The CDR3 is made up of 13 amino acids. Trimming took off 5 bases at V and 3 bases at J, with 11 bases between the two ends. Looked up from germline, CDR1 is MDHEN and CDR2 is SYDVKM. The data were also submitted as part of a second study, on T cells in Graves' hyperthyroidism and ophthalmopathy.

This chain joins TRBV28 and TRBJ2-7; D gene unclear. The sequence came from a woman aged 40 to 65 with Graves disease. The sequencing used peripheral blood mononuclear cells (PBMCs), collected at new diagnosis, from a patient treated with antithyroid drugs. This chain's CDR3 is CASSAEVNYEQYF. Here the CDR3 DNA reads TGTGCCAGCAGTGCCGAGGTGAACTACGAGCAGTACTTC. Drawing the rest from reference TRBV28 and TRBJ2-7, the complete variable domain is DVKVTQSSRYLVKRTGEKVFLECVQDMDHENMFWYRQDPGLGLRLIYFSYDVKMKEKGDIPEGYSVSREKKERFSLILESASTNQTSMYLCASSAEVNYEQYFGPGTRLTVT.